These 17 T cell receptor beta chains were all obtained from the same sample, sequenced in a study of blood T cells in healthy people across ages. A sample-barcoded 5' primer and a J-beta primer mix were used in a second PCR of roughly 6 to 11 cycles. TCRdb itself ran the 5' RACE reads through MiXCR, one entry per CDR3 protein. This repertoire shows more than 1,000,000 distinct CDR3 sequences, about 25% found once; its top ten account for approximately 0.75%. The same sample was also used in a study of T cells of mothers and their children.

What was sequenced was blood. These receptors all come from a girl aged 2 to 9 in good health.

This chain uses TRBV6-5 with TRBJ2-7, with 11 bases fitting TRBD2. V shed 5 bases and J 5 bases; nucleotides not matched to a gene: 2. The V gene's germline CDR1 is MNHEY and CDR2 SVGAGI. The length of the CDR3 is 13 residues. The CDR3 sequence: CASSRLAGNEQYF. The CDR3 DNA follows: TGTGCCAGCAGTCGACTAGCGGGGAACGAGCAGTACTTC.

A few counts support this clonotype. The V and J genes are TRBV7-2 and TRBJ2-3; D gene unclear. Trimming shortened V by 4 bases and J by 1 base, and 6 bases separated the two germline ends. The CDR3 has 13 amino acids. CDR1 and CDR2 (germline): SGHTA, FQGNSA. CDR3 sequence (DNA): TGTGCCAGCAGCTCCCTCCGCACAGATACGCAGTATTTT. Its protein product is CASSSLRTDTQYF.

The chain combines TRBV5-1 with TRBJ2-1; 7 nucleotides match TRBD1. The end of the DNA fits TRBJ2-7 better, so the J call may be wrong. From germline, CDR1 is SGHRS and CDR2 YFSETQ. The CDR3 extends over 14 amino acids. As DNA, the CDR3 is TGCGCCAGCAGCCCATGGGACAGTGACTACGAGCAGTACTTC. This translates into CASSPWDSDYEQYF.

The chain couples TRBV28 to TRBJ2-7; unclear D gene. V was cut by 7 bases and J by 2 bases, with 15 bases left in between. The CDR3 totals 14 residues. CDR1 and CDR2 (germline): MDHEN, SYDVKM. The CDR3 is CASTLGYRTYEQYF. Here the CDR3 DNA reads TGTGCCAGCACCTTGGGGTACAGAACCTACGAGCAGTACTTC.

This clonotype is a singleton in its sample. The chain recombines TRBV7-2 with TRBJ2-1; TRBD2 is a possible D gene (6 bases). The CDR3 consists of 16 residues. Germline V CDR1 and CDR2: SGHTA, FQGNSA. Trimming removed 1 base from V and 4 bases from J, with 14 bases in between. CDR3 nucleotide sequence: TGTGCCAGCAGCTTAGATTTTGCGGGGCAGTACAATGAGCAGTTCTTC. Translation: CASSLDFAGQYNEQFF.

The chain recombines TRBV25-1 with TRBJ2-1, with a possible D match to TRBD1 (7 bases). The CDR3 spans 14 residues. Germline assignment: CDR1 MGHDK and CDR2 SYGVNS. Deletions cut 3 bases from V and 10 bases from J, with 16 bases between. The CDR3 DNA reads TGTGCCAGCAGTGAGACGGGGGACAGCCCCGAGCAGTTCTTC. As protein: CASSETGDSPEQFF.

This chain connects TRBV6-5 to TRBJ2-1; D uncertain. The CDR3 is 14 amino acids. The V gene lost 2 bases and the J gene lost 15 bases, with 20 bases spanning the gap. Germline V lookup: CDR1 MNHEY, CDR2 SVGAGI. DNA of the CDR3: TGTGCCAGCAGTTACCAAATGGGGAACCCTTTTAGGTTCTTC. Residues: CASSYQMGNPFRFF.

This sequence joins TRBV12-3 or TRBV12-4 and TRBJ1-2; D gene unclear. CDR3 length: 12 residues. V was trimmed by 2 bases and J by 11 bases, leaving 12 bases between them. The CDR3 here is CASSLTPLGYTF. CDR3 nucleotide sequence: TGTGCCAGCAGTTTAACCCCGTTGGGGTACACCTTC.

The chain combines TRBV11-1 with TRBJ1-1; D is possibly TRBD1 (5 bases). V was pared by 3 bases and J by 4 bases, with 12 bases between. The CDR3 spans 14 residues. The V gene's germline CDR1 is SGHAT and CDR2 FQDESV (reference sequence). The CDR3 DNA reads as TGTGCCAGCAGCTTGAGGACAAGGCTCACTGAAGCTTTCTTT. Its translation: CASSLRTRLTEAFF.

This clonotype has more than one count but fewer than ten. The V and J genes are TRBV9 and TRBJ1-6; no clear D. V lost 4 bases and J 7 bases, leaving 9 bases between the germline ends. The CDR3 length is 13 residues. Germline loops: CDR1 SGDLS, CDR2 YYNGEE. The CDR3 sequence is CASSTRLNSPLHF. The CDR3 coding sequence is TGTGCCAGCAGCACACGACTGAATTCACCCCTCCACTTT.

This clonotype was recorded a few times. This chain connects TRBV7-2 to TRBJ2-7; TRBD1 or TRBD2 may be the D gene (5 bases each). The V end was cut by 2 bases, the J end by 4 bases, with 9 bases between. Germline V CDR1 and CDR2: SGHTA, FQGNSA. The CDR3 spans 13 residues. The CDR3 loop is CASSLYWGYEQYF. CDR3 sequence (DNA): TGTGCCAGCAGCTTATATTGGGGGTACGAGCAGTACTTC.

This chain connects TRBV20-1 to TRBJ1-2, with D possibly matching TRBD1 (5 bases). Germline V gene sequence: CDR1 DFQATT, CDR2 SNEGSKA (reference sequence). CDR3 size: 12 residues. The V and J ends lost 3 bases and 8 bases respectively, with 13 bases between them. The CDR3 spells CSASKGTAGYTF. DNA of the CDR3: TGCAGTGCTAGTAAGGGGACGGCGGGCTACACCTTC.

This clonotype came up many times. Here the CDR3 reads CASQGSLGRGQETQYF. The CDR3, as DNA: TGTGCCAGCCAGGGTTCCTTGGGAAGGGGGCAAGAGACCCAGTACTTC. The chain uses TRBV12-3 or TRBV12-4 and TRBJ2-5, with a tentative D call TRBD1 (6 bases). Trimming left V 8 bases short and J 2 bases short, with 21 bases between. The CDR3 has 16 residues.

This clonotype was seen a handful of times. The V and J genes are TRBV7-2 and TRBJ1-2; a weak D match, TRBD1 (6 bases). V was shortened by 4 bases and J by 8 bases, with 11 bases between the two germline ends. This CDR3 spans 12 amino acids. Germline CDR1 and CDR2: SGHTA and FQGNSA. CDR3: CASSSQGWGYTF. CDR3 in DNA: TGTGCCAGCAGCTCACAGGGTTGGGGCTACACCTTC.

V usage is TRBV7-9 and J usage is TRBJ1-1; 7 bases fit TRBD1. Germline V gene lookup returns CDR1 SEHNR and CDR2 FQNEAQ (reference sequence). Losses at the gene ends were 2 bases for V and 7 bases for J; bases not matched to a gene: 7. This CDR3 has 14 residues. CDR3 sequence: CASSLSPRDSEAFF. As DNA, the CDR3 is TGTGCCAGCAGCTTATCTCCCCGGGACAGTGAAGCTTTCTTT.

This clonotype was found a few times. The rearrangement links TRBV7-6 to TRBJ2-1; the D call may be TRBD1 or TRBD2 (6 bases each). The J call may be in error: the DNA end matches TRBJ2-7 better. CDR3 size: 14 residues. Germline V lookup: CDR1 SGHVS, CDR2 FNYEAQ. In DNA, the CDR3 is TGTGCCAGCAGCTTACTAGAGGGGGGTTACGAGCAGTACTTC. Protein product: CASSLLEGGYEQYF.

The chain combines TRBV6-2 or TRBV6-3 with TRBJ1-2, with TRBD1 matching over 7 bases. The CDR3 contains 11 residues. V lost 11 bases and J lost 4; bases outside the gene matches: 4. Germline CDR1 and CDR2: MNHEY and SVGEGT. CDR3 sequence: CAGRDSYGYTF. CDR3 sequence (DNA): TGTGCCGGCCGGGACAGCTATGGCTACACCTTC.